A single sample gave rise to the 9 T cell receptor beta chains below, sequenced in a study of T-cell reconstitution after alpha-beta-depleted transplantation in children. Construction of the TCRbeta library involved unique molecular identifiers. One entry per CDR3 protein, called by TCRdb with MiXCR from the PCR reads. The profile shows 400,000 to 450,000 distinct CDR3 sequences, around 46% of them singletons. The source material was PBMCs, sampled before TCRalphabeta/CD19-depleted stem cell transplant. Receptors originate from a girl aged 2-15 years with aplastic anemia, due to receive a stem cell transplant.

This chain uses TRBV11-2 with TRBJ1-4; D is uncertain. Germline V lookup: CDR1 SGHAT, CDR2 FQNNGV. The V and J ends lost 6 bases and 8 bases respectively, with 19 bases between them. The CDR3 runs to 15 residues. CDR3 sequence (DNA): TGTGCCAGCAGTCTAGCAACGGGAAGTATGGAAAAACTGTTTTTT. Translating gives CASSLATGSMEKLFF.

This clonotype was seen ten or more times. The rearrangement joins TRBV25-1 to TRBJ2-1; TRBD2 matches 9 bases. The CDR3 has 14 residues. After removal of 8 bases from V and 8 bases from J, the junction contained 10 bases not matched to a gene. Germline V lookup: CDR1 MGHDK, CDR2 SYGVNS. CDR3 residues: CASARGLAIDEQFF. Here the CDR3 DNA reads TGTGCCAGCGCTCGGGGACTAGCTATCGATGAGCAGTTCTTC.

The V gene is TRBV7-9, the J gene TRBJ1-1; tentative D call: TRBD1 (5 bases). The CDR3 is 14 amino acids. The germline V gene has CDR1 SEHNR and CDR2 FQNEAQ (reference sequence). V lost 5 bases to trimming and J lost 5 bases, with 15 bases between them. CDR3 region: CASSRAGKRTEAFF. CDR3 sequence (DNA): TGTGCCAGCAGCCGAGCAGGGAAGCGGACTGAAGCTTTCTTT.

This clonotype was counted between two and nine times. V usage is TRBV5-4 and J usage is TRBJ2-6, with 8 positions matching TRBD1. Germline values: CDR1 SGHNT, CDR2 YYREEE (reference sequence). The length of the CDR3 is 20 residues. J was trimmed by 4 bases and V by 3 bases; bases with no gene match: 18. The CDR3 DNA follows: TGTGCCAGCAGCTCGACCCCGTGGACAGGGCAAGGGTACGGGGCCAACGTCCTGACTTTC. It is translated as CASSSTPWTGQGYGANVLTF.

This clonotype was detected ten times or more. This sequence joins TRBV2 and TRBJ2-7, with D maybe TRBD1 (5 bases). The CDR3 is made up of 12 amino acids. The V end lost 6 bases, the J end lost 3 bases, and 9 bases lay between the germline ends. CDR1 is SNHLY, CDR2 FYNNEI, per germline. The CDR3 protein is CASRPDSYEQYF. In DNA form, the CDR3 reads TGTGCCAGCAGGCCTGACAGCTACGAGCAGTACTTC.

This clonotype was observed at least ten times. The genes are TRBV4-2 and TRBJ2-3, with TRBD2 identical over 11 bases. The CDR3 spans 23 residues. V shed 4 bases, J shed 2 bases, and the junction held 26 bases outside the gene matches. CDR1 LGHNA and CDR2 YNFKEQ come from the germline V gene. The CDR3 coding sequence is TGTGCCAGCAGCCCCAACGACGGACGGGCGAGGGCTAGCGGGAGGCCCAACACAGATACGCAGTATTTT. It codes for CASSPNDGRARASGRPNTDTQYF.

This clonotype occurred many times. The gene calls are TRBV20-1 and TRBJ2-1; no clear D gene. This CDR3 comprises 15 residues. Germline assignment: CDR1 DFQATT and CDR2 SNEGSKA (reference sequence). V lost 5 bases and J lost 6, with 20 bases in between. For the CDR3, the DNA is TGCAGTGCTGACCTAGGCTCATCCCCCGGCAATGAGCAGTTCTTC. Protein product: CSADLGSSPGNEQFF.

V is TRBV27 and J is TRBJ1-1, with 7 positions matching TRBD1. The CDR3 runs 15 residues. Trimming at V came to 6 bases and at J to 11 bases, leaving 18 bases not matched to a gene. The germline V gene encodes CDR1 MNHEY and CDR2 SMNVEV (reference sequence). The CDR3 DNA is TGTGCCAGCAGGTCCCTCGGGGCACAGGGGCAGGGGGCTTTCTTT. Translation: CASRSLGAQGQGAFF.

V gene TRBV9 combines with J gene TRBJ2-2, with D unclear. V shed 1 base and J shed 6 bases, with 10 bases lying between them. Germline V gene data show CDR1 as SGDLS and CDR2 as YYNGEE. This CDR3 comprises 14 residues. CDR3 in amino acids: CASSVWSSPGELFF. For the CDR3, the DNA is TGTGCCAGCAGCGTATGGTCATCTCCCGGGGAGCTGTTTTTT.